This note documents a single T cell receptor (beta chain) sequence. The sample comes from a study of CD8 T cells in Susac syndrome. Germline lookup yields CDR1 DFQATT and CDR2 SNEGSKA (reference sequence). V dropped 2 bases and J dropped 8 bases, with 16 bases sitting between them. The CDR3 runs 14 residues. Random-hexamer reverse transcription was applied to about 0.45 to 1 ug RNA. The amplification used immunoSEQ multiplex PCR on TCR beta CDR3; it spanned 54 Vbeta and 13 Jbeta. TCRdb reprocessed the immunoSEQ multiplex PCR reads with MiXCR, giving one entry per CDR3 protein. The sample lists more than 70,000 distinct CDR3 sequences; roughly 93% were seen once. TCR beta sequences were obtained from blood CD8+ and CD4+ T cells. The control group consisted of healthy donors matched for age and sex. TEMRA cells underwent FACS enrichment and CD8+ and CD4+ T cells underwent negative isolation.

Specimen: CD8+ T cells from PBMCs. This chain links TRBV20-1 with TRBJ2-1; D is possibly TRBD2 (5 bases). This TCR was recovered from a human donor in good health. The CDR3 here is CSARWERRVDEQFF. The CDR3, as DNA: TGCAGTGCTAGATGGGAAAGGCGGGTCGATGAGCAGTTCTTC.